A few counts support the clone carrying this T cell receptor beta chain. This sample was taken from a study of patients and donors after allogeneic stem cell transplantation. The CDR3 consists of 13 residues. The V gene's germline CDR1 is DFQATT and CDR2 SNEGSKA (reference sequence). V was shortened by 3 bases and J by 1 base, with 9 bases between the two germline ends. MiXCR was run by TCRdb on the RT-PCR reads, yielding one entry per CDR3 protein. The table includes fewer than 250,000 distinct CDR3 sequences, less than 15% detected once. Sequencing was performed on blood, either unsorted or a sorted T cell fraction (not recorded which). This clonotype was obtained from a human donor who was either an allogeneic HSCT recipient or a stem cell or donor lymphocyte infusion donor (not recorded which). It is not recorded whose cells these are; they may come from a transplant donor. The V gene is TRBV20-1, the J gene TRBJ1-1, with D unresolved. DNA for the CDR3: TGCAGTGCTAGTGCCACTCGGAACACTGAAGCTTTCTTT. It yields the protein CSASATRNTEAFF.